These 3 T cell receptor beta chains were sequenced from one sample in a study of blood T cell repertoires in COVID-19 (TCRdb year 2020). Library preparation was by the immunoSEQ multiplex PCR assay. TCRdb provides this immuneACCESS table in a form limited to in-frame rearrangements. Some clones are lacking; in checked studies, under half of them reflect an unresolved V gene, and why the rest are absent is not known. The sample has more than 110,000 clones on record, about 90% of them singletons. Of the sample, 10% to 13% is held by the ten largest clones. The material sequenced was peripheral blood. These receptors were taken from a man between 50 and 59 years old with active or convalescent COVID-19.

The gene calls are TRBV24-1 and TRBJ1-1; tentative D call: TRBD1 (6 bases). V lost 3 bases and J lost 0, with 19 bases in between. CDR3 length equals 18 residues. Germline lookup yields CDR1 KGHDR and CDR2 SFDVKD. The CDR3 nucleotides are TGTGCCACCAGTGATCCTCTGCGGGGGGCGGGGATGAACACTGAAGCTTTCTTT. Its translation: CATSDPLRGAGMNTEAFF.

The chain links TRBV9 to TRBJ2-5, with 11 bases identical to TRBD2. The CDR3 length is 16 residues. V lost 2 bases to trimming and J lost 1 base; unmatched junction nucleotides: 4. Germline CDR1 and CDR2: SGDLS and YYNGEE. CDR3 protein: CASSVSSGRFQETQYF. The DNA of the CDR3 is TGTGCCAGCAGCGTTTCTAGCGGGAGGTTCCAAGAGACCCAGTACTTC.

The chain employs TRBV5-4 and TRBJ2-2, with D unclear. V dropped 2 bases and J dropped 7 bases, with 6 bases sitting between them. The CDR3 covers 12 residues. Looked up from germline, CDR1 is SGHNT and CDR2 is YYREEE (reference sequence). CDR3 loop: CASSLAIGELFF. CDR3 nucleotides: TGTGCCAGCAGCTTAGCGATCGGGGAGCTGTTTTTT.